Sequencing of this TCR beta chain was carried out in a study of shared clonotypes between healthy human individuals. Study summary: Researchers assigned three CD4 naive, three CD4 memory, two CD8 naive and one CD8 memory plate to each donor. Study-level findings and limits: The four-donor shared clonotypes exceeded non-shared clonotypes in generation probability, with non-shared ones scoring lower. Measured sharing among donors was expected to vary with sequencing depth.

Under the authors' procedure: ImmunoSEQ only sent back junction sequences with no quality scores, so filtering was done differently. Sequencing used immunoSEQ multiplex PCR; TCRdb keeps in-frame clones, though not all of them. The DNA was the basis for D and trimming; V, J and clone size are from that table. The sample holds around 510,000 clones, approximately 95% seen once. Comment on this clone: What it binds is not known.

Per the germline V gene, CDR1 is SGDLS and CDR2 is YYNGEE. Trimming shortened V by 2 bases and J by 0 bases, and 9 bases separated the two germline ends. The CDR3 is 14 amino acids. The clonotype originates from a woman in her thirties in good health. The chain uses TRBV9 and TRBJ2-7; no reliable D call. Sequencing used naive CD4+ T cells sorted from blood. Indicated subset: CD45RA+ positively selected. CDR3 sequence: CASSVSTGSYEQYF. The CDR3 DNA reads TGTGCCAGCAGCGTCTCGACTGGCTCCTACGAGCAGTACTTC.